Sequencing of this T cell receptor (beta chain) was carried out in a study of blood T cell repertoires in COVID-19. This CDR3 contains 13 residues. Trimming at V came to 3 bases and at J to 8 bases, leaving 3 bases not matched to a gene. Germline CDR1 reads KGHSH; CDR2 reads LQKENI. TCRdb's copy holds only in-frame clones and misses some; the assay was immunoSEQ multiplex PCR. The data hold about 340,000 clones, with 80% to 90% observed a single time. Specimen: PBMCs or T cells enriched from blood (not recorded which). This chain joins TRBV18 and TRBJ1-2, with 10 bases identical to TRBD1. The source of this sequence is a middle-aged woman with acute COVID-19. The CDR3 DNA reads TGTGCCAGCTCACCCGACAGGGGGCGAGGCTACACCTTC. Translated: CASSPDRGRGYTF.